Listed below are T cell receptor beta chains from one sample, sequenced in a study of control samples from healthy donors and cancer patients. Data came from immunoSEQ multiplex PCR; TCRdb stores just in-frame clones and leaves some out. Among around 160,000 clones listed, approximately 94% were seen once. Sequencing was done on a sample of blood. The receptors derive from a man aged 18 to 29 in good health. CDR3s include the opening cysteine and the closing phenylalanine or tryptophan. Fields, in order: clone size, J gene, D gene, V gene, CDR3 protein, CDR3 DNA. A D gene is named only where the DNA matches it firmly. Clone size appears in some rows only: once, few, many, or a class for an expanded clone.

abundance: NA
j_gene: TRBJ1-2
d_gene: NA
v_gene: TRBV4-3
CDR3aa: CASSQDRGVGGYTF
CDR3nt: TGCGCCAGCAGCCAAGATCGGGGGGTCGGTGGCTACACCTTC

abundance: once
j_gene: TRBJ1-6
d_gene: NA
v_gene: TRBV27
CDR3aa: CASSPQRYNSPLHF
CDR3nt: TGTGCCAGCAGTCCGCAGAGATATAATTCACCCCTCCACTTT

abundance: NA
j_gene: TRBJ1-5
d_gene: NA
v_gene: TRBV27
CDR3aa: CASSLLGGLNQPQHF
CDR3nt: TGTGCCAGCAGTTTATTGGGTGGTCTAAATCAGCCCCAGCATTTT

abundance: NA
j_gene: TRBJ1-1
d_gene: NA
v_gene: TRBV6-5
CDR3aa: CAVILRGVNTEAFF
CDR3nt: TGTGCCGTTATTTTAAGGGGCGTGAACACTGAAGCTTTCTTT

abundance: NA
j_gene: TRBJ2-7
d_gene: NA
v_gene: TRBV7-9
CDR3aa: CASSDSYEQYF
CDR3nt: TGTGCCAGCAGCGACAGCTACGAGCAGTACTTC

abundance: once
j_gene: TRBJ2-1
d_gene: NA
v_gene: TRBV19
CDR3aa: CASSILGGNHNEQFF
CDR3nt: TGTGCCAGTAGTATATTAGGGGGGAATCACAATGAGCAGTTCTTC

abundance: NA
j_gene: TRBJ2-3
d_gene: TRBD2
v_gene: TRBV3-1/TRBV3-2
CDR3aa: CASSQRGVSTDTQYF
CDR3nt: TGTGCCAGCAGCCAACGGGGGGTTAGCACAGATACGCAGTATTTT

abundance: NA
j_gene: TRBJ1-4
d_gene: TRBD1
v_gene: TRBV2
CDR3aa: CASSDRDRGNEKLFF
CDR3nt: TGTGCCAGCAGTGACCGGGACAGGGGAAATGAAAAACTGTTTTTT

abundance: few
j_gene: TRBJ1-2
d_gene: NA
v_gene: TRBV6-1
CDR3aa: CASSEIRDSHRSTF
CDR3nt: TGTGCCAGCAGTGAAATTCGGGACTCACATCGTTCCACCTTC

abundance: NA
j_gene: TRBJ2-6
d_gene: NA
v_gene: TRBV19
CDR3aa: CASSVTVSGANVLTF
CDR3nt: TGTGCCAGTAGTGTGACCGTCTCTGGGGCCAACGTCCTGACTTTC

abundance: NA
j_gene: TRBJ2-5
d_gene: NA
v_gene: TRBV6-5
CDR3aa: CASSTWDAHTRTQYF
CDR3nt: TGTGCCAGCTCAACCTGGGACGCCCATACAAGGACCCAGTACTTC

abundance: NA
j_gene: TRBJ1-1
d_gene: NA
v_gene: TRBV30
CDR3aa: CAWSVLVNTEAFF
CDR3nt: TGTGCCTGGAGTGTACTAGTAAACACTGAAGCTTTCTTT

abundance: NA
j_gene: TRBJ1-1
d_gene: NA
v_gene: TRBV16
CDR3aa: CASSQSEGHGIANTEAFF
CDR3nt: TGTGCCAGCAGCCAATCGGAGGGGCACGGGATCGCGAACACTGAAGCTTTCTTT

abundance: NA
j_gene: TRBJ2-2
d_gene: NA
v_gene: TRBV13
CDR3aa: CASSLILTHTGELFF
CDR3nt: TGTGCCAGCAGCTTAATTCTGACACACACCGGGGAGCTGTTTTTT

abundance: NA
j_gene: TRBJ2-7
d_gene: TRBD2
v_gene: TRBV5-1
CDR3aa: CASSQGLQNEQYF
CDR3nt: TGCGCCAGCAGCCAGGGACTACAAAACGAGCAGTACTTC

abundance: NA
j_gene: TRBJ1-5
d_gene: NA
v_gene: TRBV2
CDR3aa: CASSQGGNQPQHF
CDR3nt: TGTGCCAGCAGTCAAGGGGGCAATCAGCCCCAGCATTTT

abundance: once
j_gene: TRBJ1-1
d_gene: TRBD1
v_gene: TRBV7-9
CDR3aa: CASSPTGGIRSTEAFF
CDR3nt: TGTGCCAGCAGCCCCACAGGGGGCATTAGGTCGACTGAAGCTTTCTTT

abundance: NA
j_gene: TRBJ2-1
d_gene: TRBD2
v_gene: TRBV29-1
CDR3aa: CSGTSDLPYNEQFF
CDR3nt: TGCAGCGGGACTAGCGACCTTCCCTACAATGAGCAGTTCTTC

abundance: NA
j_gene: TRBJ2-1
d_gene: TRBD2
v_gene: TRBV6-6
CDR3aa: CASSPPGLASSSVYNEQFF
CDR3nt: TGTGCCAGCAGTCCCCCGGGACTAGCGTCCTCATCCGTCTACAATGAGCAGTTCTTC

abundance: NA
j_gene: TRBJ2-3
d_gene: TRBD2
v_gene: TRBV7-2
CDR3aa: CASSVSGTSTDTQYF
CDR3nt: TGTGCCAGCAGCGTTAGCGGGACTAGCACAGATACGCAGTATTTT

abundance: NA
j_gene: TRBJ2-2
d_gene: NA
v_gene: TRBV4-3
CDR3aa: CASSQEQGLTGELFF
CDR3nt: TGCGCCAGCAGCCAAGAGCAGGGGCTAACCGGGGAGCTGTTTTTT

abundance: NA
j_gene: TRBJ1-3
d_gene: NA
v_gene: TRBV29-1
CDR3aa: CSVETGPTRNTIYF
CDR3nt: TGCAGCGTTGAAACGGGGCCGACGAGAAACACCATATATTTT

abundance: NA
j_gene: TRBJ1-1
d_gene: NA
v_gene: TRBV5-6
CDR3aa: CASSLGADGEAFF
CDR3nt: TGTGCCAGCAGCCTCGGGGCAGACGGTGAAGCTTTCTTT

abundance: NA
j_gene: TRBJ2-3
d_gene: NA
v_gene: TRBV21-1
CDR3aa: CASSPWPGGNTDTQYF
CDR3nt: TGTGCCAGCAGCCCCTGGCCGGGGGGAAACACAGATACGCAGTATTTT

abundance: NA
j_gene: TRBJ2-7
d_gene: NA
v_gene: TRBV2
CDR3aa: CASSELATEQYF
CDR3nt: TGTGCCAGCAGTGAATTAGCGACCGAGCAGTACTTC

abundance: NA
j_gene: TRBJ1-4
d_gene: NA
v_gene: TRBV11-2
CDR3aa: CASSIATDTNEKLFF
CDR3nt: TGTGCCAGCAGCATCGCGACAGATACTAATGAAAAACTGTTTTTT

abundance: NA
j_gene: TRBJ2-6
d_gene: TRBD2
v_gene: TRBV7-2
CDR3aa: CASTWGGASGANVLTF
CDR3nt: TGTGCCAGCACTTGGGGGGGTGCCTCTGGGGCCAACGTCCTGACTTTC

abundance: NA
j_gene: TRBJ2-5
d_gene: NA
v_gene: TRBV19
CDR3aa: CASSTRRETQYF
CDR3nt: TGTGCCAGTAGTACACGAAGAGAGACCCAGTACTTC

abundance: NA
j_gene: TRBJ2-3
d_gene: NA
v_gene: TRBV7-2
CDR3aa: CASSLVRASSTDTQYF
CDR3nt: TGTGCCAGCAGCTTAGTGCGGGCCTCTTCCACAGATACGCAGTATTTT

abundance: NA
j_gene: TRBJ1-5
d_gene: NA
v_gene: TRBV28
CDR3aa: CASIGVSNQPQHF
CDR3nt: TGTGCCAGCATAGGTGTCAGCAATCAGCCCCAGCATTTT

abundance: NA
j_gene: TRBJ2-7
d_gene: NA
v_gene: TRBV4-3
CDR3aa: CASSQDLSGPREQYF
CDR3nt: TGCGCCAGCAGCCAAGATCTCTCCGGGCCTCGCGAGCAGTACTTC

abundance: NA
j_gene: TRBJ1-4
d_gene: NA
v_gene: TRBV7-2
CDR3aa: CASSQGRDNEKLFF
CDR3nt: TGTGCCAGCAGCCAAGGACGGGATAATGAAAAACTGTTTTTT

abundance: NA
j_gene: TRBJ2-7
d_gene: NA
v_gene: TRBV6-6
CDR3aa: CASSYSGGNSYEQYF
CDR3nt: TGTGCCAGCAGTTACTCTGGGGGGAACTCCTACGAGCAGTACTTC

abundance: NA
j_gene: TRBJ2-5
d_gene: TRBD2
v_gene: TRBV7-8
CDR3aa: CASSLPFRLAGFQETQYF
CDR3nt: TGTGCCAGCAGCCTTCCTTTCAGACTAGCGGGGTTTCAAGAGACCCAGTACTTC

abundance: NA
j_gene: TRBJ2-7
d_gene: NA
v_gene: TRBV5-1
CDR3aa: CASSLEDGLRYEQYF
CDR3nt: TGCGCCAGCAGCTTGGAGGACGGCCTCCGCTACGAGCAGTACTTC

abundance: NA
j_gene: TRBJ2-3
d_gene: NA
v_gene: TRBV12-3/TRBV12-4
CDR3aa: CASEGDTQYF
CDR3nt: TGTGCCAGCGAGGGGGATACGCAGTATTTT

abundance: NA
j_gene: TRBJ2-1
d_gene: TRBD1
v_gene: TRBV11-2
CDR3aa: CASSIHRGQFYNEQFF
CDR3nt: TGTGCCAGCAGCATCCACAGGGGACAGTTTTACAATGAGCAGTTCTTC

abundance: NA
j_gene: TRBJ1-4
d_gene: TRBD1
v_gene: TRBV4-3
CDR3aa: CASSQHRGTGANEKLFF
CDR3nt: TGCGCCAGCAGCCAGCATCGTGGGACAGGGGCGAATGAAAAACTGTTTTTT

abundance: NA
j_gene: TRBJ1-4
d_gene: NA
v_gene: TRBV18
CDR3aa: CASSPNIPGNNEKLFF
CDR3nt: TGTGCCAGCTCACCAAATATTCCAGGGAATAATGAAAAACTGTTTTTT

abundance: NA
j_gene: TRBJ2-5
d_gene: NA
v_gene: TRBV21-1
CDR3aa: CASSKRWGQETQYF
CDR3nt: TGTGCCAGCAGCAAAAGGTGGGGTCAAGAGACCCAGTACTTC

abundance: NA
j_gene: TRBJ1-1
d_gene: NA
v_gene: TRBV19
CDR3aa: CASSIRHMNTEAFF
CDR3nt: TGTGCCAGTAGTATTCGGCACATGAACACTGAAGCTTTCTTT

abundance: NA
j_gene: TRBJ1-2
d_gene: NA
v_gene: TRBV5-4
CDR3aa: CASYREGSYTF
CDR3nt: TGTGCCAGCTACAGAGAAGGGAGCTACACCTTC

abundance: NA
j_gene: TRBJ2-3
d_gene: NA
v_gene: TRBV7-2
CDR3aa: CASSLGVGADTQYF
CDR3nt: TGTGCCAGCAGCTTAGGAGTGGGGGCAGATACGCAGTATTTT

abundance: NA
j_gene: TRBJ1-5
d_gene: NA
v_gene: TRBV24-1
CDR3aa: CATSDSRSNQPQHF
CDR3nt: TGTGCCACCAGTGACTCCCGTAGCAATCAGCCCCAGCATTTT

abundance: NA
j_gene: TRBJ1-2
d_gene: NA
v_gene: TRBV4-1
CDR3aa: CASSQVGGPNDPNYGYTF
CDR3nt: TGCGCCAGCAGCCAAGTAGGGGGGCCAAACGATCCTAACTATGGCTACACCTTC

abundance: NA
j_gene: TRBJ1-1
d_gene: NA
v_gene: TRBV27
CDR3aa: CASSPPRARNTEAFF
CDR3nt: TGTGCCAGCAGTCCACCCCGCGCCCGGAACACTGAAGCTTTCTTT

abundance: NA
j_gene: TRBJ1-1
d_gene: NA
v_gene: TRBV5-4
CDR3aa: CASSFHTGEAFF
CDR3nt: TGTGCCAGCAGCTTCCACACTGGTGAAGCTTTCTTT

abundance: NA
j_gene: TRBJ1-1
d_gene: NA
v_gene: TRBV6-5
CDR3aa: CASRSNGETEAFF
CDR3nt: TGTGCCAGCAGGTCCAACGGGGAGACTGAAGCTTTCTTT

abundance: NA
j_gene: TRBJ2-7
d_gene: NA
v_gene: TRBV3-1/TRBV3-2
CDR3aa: CASSQLQGSYEQYF
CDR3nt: TGTGCCAGCAGCCAATTACAGGGCTCCTACGAGCAGTACTTC

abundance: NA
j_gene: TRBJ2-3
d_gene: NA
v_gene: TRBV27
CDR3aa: CASSLRASGFTDTQYF
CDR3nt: TGTGCCAGCAGTTTACGTGCCAGCGGGTTTACAGATACGCAGTATTTT

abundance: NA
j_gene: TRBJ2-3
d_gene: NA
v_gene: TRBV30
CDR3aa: CACDYPSTDTQYF
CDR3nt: TGTGCCTGTGACTATCCCTCCACAGATACGCAGTATTTT

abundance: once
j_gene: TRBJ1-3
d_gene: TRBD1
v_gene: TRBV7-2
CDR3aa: CASSLGVRTGSGNTIYF
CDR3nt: TGTGCCAGCAGCTTAGGCGTAAGGACAGGGTCTGGAAACACCATATATTTT

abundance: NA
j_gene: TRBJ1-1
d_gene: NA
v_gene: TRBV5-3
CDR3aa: CASPWSVNTEAFF
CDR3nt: TGTGCCAGTCCGTGGTCGGTGAACACTGAAGCTTTCTTT

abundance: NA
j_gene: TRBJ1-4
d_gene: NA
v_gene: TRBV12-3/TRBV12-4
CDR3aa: CASSTGNNEKLFF
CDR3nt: TGTGCCAGCAGTACCGGGAATAATGAAAAACTGTTTTTT